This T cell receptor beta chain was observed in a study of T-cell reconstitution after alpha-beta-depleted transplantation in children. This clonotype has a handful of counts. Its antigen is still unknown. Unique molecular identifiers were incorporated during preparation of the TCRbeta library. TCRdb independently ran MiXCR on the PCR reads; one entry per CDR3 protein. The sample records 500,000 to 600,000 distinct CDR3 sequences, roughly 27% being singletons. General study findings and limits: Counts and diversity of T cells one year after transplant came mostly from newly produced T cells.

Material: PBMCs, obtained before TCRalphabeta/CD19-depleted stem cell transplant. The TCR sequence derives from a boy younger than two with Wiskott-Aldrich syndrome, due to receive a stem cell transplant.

CDR3 bases: TGTGCCAGCAGTCCTCAGGGCACTAGCAATCAGCCCCAGCATTTT. Residues: CASSPQGTSNQPQHF. The chain recombines TRBV27 with TRBJ1-5, with a weak D call TRBD1 (5 bases). The CDR3 length is 15 residues. V shed 5 bases and J shed 0 bases, with 11 bases lying between them. From germline, CDR1 is MNHEY and CDR2 SMNVEV (reference sequence).